The entry below gives a single T cell receptor beta chain sequence along with its context. Antigen: not known. Time point described: 2015-2016 season, 7 days after influenza vaccination. The sample comes from a study of follicular helper T cells after annual influenza vaccination. Looking at the study overall: Some donors were sampled over the 2013-2014, 2014-2015 and 2015-2016 vaccinations. Regarding the study as a whole: Most later recoveries of Day 7 ICOS+CD38+ clones were ICOS-CD38- cTfh.

Germline V CDR1 and CDR2: MDHEN, SYDVKM. The CDR3 is 15 amino acids. Trimming cost V 0 bases and J 0 bases, with 6 bases left between them. Method: immunoSEQ multiplex PCR; TCRdb's copy keeps in-frame clones and lacks some. The repertoire includes over 3,500 clones, roughly 82% of them detected once, and around 0.87% sits in the top ten. This specimen consisted of CXCR5+ CD38- circulating T follicular helper cells from blood, obtained 7 days after influenza vaccination. Indicated subset: circulating Tfh, non-naive CD4+CXCR5+PD-1+ (ICOS+CD38+ or ICOS-CD38-). The rearrangement joins TRBV28 to TRBJ1-3; D is ambiguous. The receptor was isolated from an adult who received the influenza vaccine. Here the CDR3 DNA reads TGTGCCAGCAGTTTATGGGGCAGCTCTGGAAACACCATATATTTT. It is translated as CASSLWGSSGNTIYF. Filled out from reference TRBV28 and TRBJ1-3, the complete variable domain reads DVKVTQSSRYLVKRTGEKVFLECVQDMDHENMFWYRQDPGLGLRLIYFSYDVKMKEKGDIPEGYSVSREKKERFSLILESASTNQTSMYLCASSLWGSSGNTIYFGEGSWLTVV.